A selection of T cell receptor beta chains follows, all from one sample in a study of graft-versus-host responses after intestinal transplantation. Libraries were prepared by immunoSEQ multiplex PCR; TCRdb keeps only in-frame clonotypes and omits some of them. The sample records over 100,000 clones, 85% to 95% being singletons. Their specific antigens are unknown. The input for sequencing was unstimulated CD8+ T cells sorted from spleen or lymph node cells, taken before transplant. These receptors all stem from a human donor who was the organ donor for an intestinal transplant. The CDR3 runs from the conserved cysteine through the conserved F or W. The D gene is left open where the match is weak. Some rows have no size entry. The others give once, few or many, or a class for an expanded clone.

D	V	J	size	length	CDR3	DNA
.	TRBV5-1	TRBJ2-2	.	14	CASSLVQDTGELFF	TGCGCCAGCAGCTTGGTACAAGACACCGGGGAGCTGTTTTTT
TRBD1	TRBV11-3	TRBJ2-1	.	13	CASTGTGVGEQFF	TGTGCCAGCACCGGGACAGGGGTTGGGGAGCAGTTCTTC
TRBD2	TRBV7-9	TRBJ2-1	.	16	CASSPLASGAHNEQFF	TGTGCCAGCAGCCCCCTAGCTAGCGGGGCGCACAATGAGCAGTTCTTC
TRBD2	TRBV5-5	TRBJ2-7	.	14	CASSRGTRTYEQYF	TGTGCCAGCAGCAGGGGGACTAGGACCTACGAGCAGTACTTC
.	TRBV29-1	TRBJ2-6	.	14	CSVSQGTGANVLTF	TGCAGCGTATCACAGGGAACGGGGGCCAACGTCCTGACTTTC
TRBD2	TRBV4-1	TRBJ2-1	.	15	CASSRAGSSYNEQFF	TGCGCCAGCAGCCGAGCGGGAAGCTCCTACAATGAGCAGTTCTTC
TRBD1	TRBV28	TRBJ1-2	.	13	CASRTQGPYGYTF	TGTGCCAGCAGAACACAGGGGCCATATGGCTACACCTTC
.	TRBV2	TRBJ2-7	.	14	CASSEIGGEYEQYF	TGTGCCAGCAGTGAAATAGGAGGTGAATACGAGCAGTACTTC
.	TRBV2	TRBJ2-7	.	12	CASSEAQTEQYF	TGTGCCAGCAGCGAAGCTCAAACCGAGCAGTACTTC
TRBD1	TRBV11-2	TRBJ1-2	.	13	CASSMTGENGYTF	TGTGCCAGCAGCATGACAGGGGAGAATGGCTACACCTTC
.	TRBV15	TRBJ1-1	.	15	CATSRERGRGTEAFF	TGTGCCACCAGCAGAGAGAGGGGCCGGGGCACTGAAGCTTTCTTT
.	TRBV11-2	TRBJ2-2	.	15	CASSLGTVNTGELFF	TGTGCCAGCAGCTTAGGGACAGTGAACACCGGGGAGCTGTTTTTT
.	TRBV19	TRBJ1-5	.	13	CASSSWLGQPQHF	TGTGCCAGTAGCTCCTGGTTGGGGCAGCCCCAGCATTTT
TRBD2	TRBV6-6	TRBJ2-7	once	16	CASSPRLADSSYEQYF	TGTGCCAGCAGTCCAAGACTAGCGGACAGCTCCTACGAGCAGTACTTC
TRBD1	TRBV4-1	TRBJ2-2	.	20	CASSQDTIGQGRPNTGELFF	TGCGCCAGCAGCCAAGACACCATAGGACAGGGGCGACCTAACACCGGGGAGCTGTTTTTT
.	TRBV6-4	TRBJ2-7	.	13	CASSDPLSYEQYF	TGTGCCAGCAGTGACCCCCTGTCCTACGAGCAGTACTTC
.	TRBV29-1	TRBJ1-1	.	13	CSVASGADTEAFF	TGCAGCGTTGCCTCGGGGGCGGACACTGAAGCTTTCTTT
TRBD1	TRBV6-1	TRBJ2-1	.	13	CASSEGTGGYRFF	TGTGCCAGCAGTGAAGGGACAGGGGGTTATCGGTTCTTC
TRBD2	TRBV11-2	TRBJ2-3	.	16	CASSLVAGVRADTQYF	TGTGCCAGCAGCTTAGTGGCGGGAGTGCGGGCAGATACGCAGTATTTT
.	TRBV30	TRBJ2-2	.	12	CAWGQNTGELFF	TGTGCCTGGGGACAGAACACCGGGGAGCTGTTTTTT
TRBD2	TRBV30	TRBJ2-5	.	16	CAWSSLAGGPQETQYF	TGTGCCTGGAGTTCCCTAGCGGGAGGTCCCCAAGAGACCCAGTACTTC
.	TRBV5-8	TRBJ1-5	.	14	CASSSRGCRQPQHF	TGTGCCAGCAGCTCAAGGGGGTGCCGGCAGCCCCAGCATTTT
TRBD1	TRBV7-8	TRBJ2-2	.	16	CASSPRQGRDTGELFF	TGTGCCAGCAGCCCGAGACAGGGGCGGGACACCGGGGAGCTGTTTTTT
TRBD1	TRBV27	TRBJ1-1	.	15	CASSFLTGGAGEAFF	TGTGCCAGCAGTTTCCTTACAGGGGGCGCAGGTGAAGCTTTCTTT
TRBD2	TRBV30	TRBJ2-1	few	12	CAWSGTSNEQFF	TGTGCCTGGAGTGGGACTAGCAATGAGCAGTTCTTC
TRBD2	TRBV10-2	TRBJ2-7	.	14	CASSVLAGPDEQYF	TGCGCCAGCAGTGTTCTAGCGGGACCTGACGAGCAGTACTTC
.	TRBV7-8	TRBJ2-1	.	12	CASSLVGNEQFF	TGTGCCAGCAGCTTAGTCGGCAATGAGCAGTTCTTC
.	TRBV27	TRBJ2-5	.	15	CASSFGRATGETQYF	TGTGCCAGCAGTTTCGGGCGGGCGACGGGAGAGACCCAGTACTTC